This entry lists 29 T cell receptor beta chains sequenced from one sample in a study of cytomegalovirus exposure and HLA in healthy donors. The study ran its PCR with 60 Vbeta and 13 Jbeta primers. Sequencing used immunoSEQ multiplex PCR; TCRdb keeps in-frame clones, though not all of them. The sample consists of 150,000 to 200,000 clones, more than 70% of them appearing once. The sequenced sample consisted of PBMCs. The receptor set was obtained from a woman aged 45-59 years in good health and CMV-seropositive.

The V gene is TRBV28, the J gene TRBJ2-1; possibly TRBD1 for D (7 bases). Germline V gives CDR1 MDHEN, CDR2 SYDVKM. The CDR3 has 14 residues. V lost 7 bases, J lost 5 bases, and 15 bases lay in between. The CDR3 coding sequence is TGTGCCAGCACCCCGGGAGACAGGGACAATGAGCAGTTCTTC. This encodes CASTPGDRDNEQFF.

V and J are TRBV7-2 and TRBJ2-5, with 8 bases aligning to TRBD2. The CDR3 extends over 17 amino acids. Germline assignment: CDR1 SGHTA and CDR2 FQGNSA. After removal of 2 bases from V and 4 bases from J, the junction contained 12 bases not matched to a gene. The CDR3 region is CASSLLLGSGGGETQYF. The CDR3 nucleotides read TGTGCCAGCAGCTTACTCTTGGGGAGCGGGGGAGGAGAGACCCAGTACTTC.

The chain joins TRBV6-1 to TRBJ1-2; 7 positions agree with TRBD1. The length of the CDR3 is 13 residues. V dropped 4 bases and J dropped 7; count of bases not matched to a gene: 6. Germline CDR1 reads MNHNS; CDR2 reads SASEGT. In DNA form, the CDR3 reads TGTGCCAGCAGTGTCTCGACAGGGACTGGCTACACCTTC. Translated, it gives CASSVSTGTGYTF.

This chain links TRBV27 with TRBJ2-3, with 8 bases that match TRBD2. Germline V lookup: CDR1 MNHEY, CDR2 SMNVEV (reference sequence). Trimming removed 6 bases from V and 4 bases from J; junction bases left unmatched: 12. The CDR3 extends over 16 amino acids. The CDR3 sequence is CASRRITGLVSDTQYF. CDR3 nucleotides: TGTGCCAGCAGGCGGATTACGGGACTAGTATCAGATACGCAGTATTTT.

This chain connects TRBV2 to TRBJ2-6, with a weak D call TRBD2 (5 bases). V lost 4 bases to trimming and J lost 0 bases, with 10 bases between them. Germline assignment: CDR1 SNHLY and CDR2 FYNNEI. CDR3 length: 16 amino acids. The DNA for the CDR3 is TGTGCCAGCAGTGCGCGCGGAGGCTCTGGGGCCAACGTCCTGACTTTC. Its translation: CASSARGGSGANVLTF.

This clone was seen a few times. The chain carries TRBV6-1 and TRBJ2-7, with D uncertain. Germline CDR1 MNHNS, CDR2 SASEGT. This CDR3 spans 12 amino acids. The germline V and J ends were trimmed by 8 bases and 4 bases, with 12 bases remaining between them. CDR3 region: CASGGEPYEQYF. In nucleotides, the CDR3 is TGTGCCAGCGGCGGCGAACCTTACGAGCAGTACTTC.

V is TRBV6-6 and J is TRBJ2-2; a possible D gene is TRBD1 (7 bases). From germline, CDR1 is MNHNY and CDR2 SVGAGI (reference sequence). This CDR3 has 14 residues. The V end lost 6 bases, the J end lost 3 bases, and 11 bases lay between the germline ends. The DNA for the CDR3 is TGTGCCAGCAGAGCCAGGGGGGACACCGGGGAGCTGTTTTTT. Translated: CASRARGDTGELFF.

The V and J genes are TRBV19 and TRBJ2-5, with 7 bases matching TRBD2. CDR3 size: 13 residues. V lost 5 bases to trimming and J lost 2 bases; unmatched junction nucleotides: 2. CDR1 is LNHDA and CDR2 is SQIVND in the germline V gene (reference sequence). CDR3 sequence (DNA): TGTGCCAGTAGTTCGGGACTACAAGAGACCCAGTACTTC. Its translation: CASSSGLQETQYF.

The chain is built from TRBV4-3 and TRBJ1-3; 9 positions agree with TRBD1. This CDR3 contains 16 residues. Germline V gene data show CDR1 as LGHNA and CDR2 as YSLEER. Trimming removed 3 bases from V and 3 bases from J; junction bases left unmatched: 6. The CDR3: CASSHLGTGIGNTIYF. CDR3 in DNA: TGCGCCAGCAGCCACCTCGGGACAGGGATTGGAAACACCATATATTTT.

This clone was seen a few times. V usage is TRBV19 and J usage is TRBJ1-5, with 10 positions matching TRBD1. The J segment lost 6 bases and the V segment lost 2 bases, leaving 10 bases of the junction unmatched. Germline V lookup: CDR1 LNHDA, CDR2 SQIVND (reference sequence). The CDR3 length is 17 residues. The DNA for the CDR3 is TGTGCCAGTAGTATAAACCCCGCGACAGGGGGCGGTCAGCCCCAGCATTTT. It is translated as CASSINPATGGGQPQHF.

This chain joins TRBV27 and TRBJ1-2; possible D gene TRBD1, 5 bases. The CDR3 spans 16 residues. V was clipped by 6 bases and J by 6 bases, with 23 bases between them. In germline, CDR1 is MNHEY, CDR2 SMNVEV (reference sequence). Here the CDR3 reads CASSISLRGGAHGYTF. Written as DNA, the CDR3 is TGTGCCAGCAGCATATCCCTCCGGGGAGGGGCTCATGGCTACACCTTC.

The chain has TRBV2 and TRBJ2-2; tentatively, D is TRBD2 (5 bases). The CDR3 covers 13 residues. CDR1 is SNHLY and CDR2 is FYNNEI in the germline V gene. V shed 3 bases and J shed 6 bases, with 8 bases lying between them. DNA for the CDR3: TGTGCCAGCAGTGACTCCGGGGCCGGGGAGCTGTTTTTT. This codes for CASSDSGAGELFF. The full variable domain, with the rest looked up from reference TRBV2 and TRBJ2-2, is EPEVTQTPSHQVTQMGQEVILRCVPISNHLYFYWYRQILGQKVEFLVSFYNNEISEKSEIFDDQFSVERPDGSNFTLKIRSTKLEDSAMYFCASSDSGAGELFFGEGSRLTVL.

This sequence joins TRBV28 and TRBJ1-6, with 9 bases identical to TRBD1. This CDR3 has 15 amino acids. Trimming removed 3 bases from V and 9 bases from J; junction bases left unmatched: 6. CDR1 and CDR2 from the germline V gene are MDHEN and SYDVKM. In DNA, the CDR3 is TGTGCCAGCAGTTTTTACAGGGGGCCGGGTTCACCCCTCCACTTT. Translated: CASSFYRGPGSPLHF. The variable domain in full, with the rest retrieved from reference TRBV28 and TRBJ1-6, is DVKVTQSSRYLVKRTGEKVFLECVQDMDHENMFWYRQDPGLGLRLIYFSYDVKMKEKGDIPEGYSVSREKKERFSLILESASTNQTSMYLCASSFYRGPGSPLHFGNGTRLTVT.

This clone was found once. The CDR3 does not end in the conserved phenylalanine or tryptophan, so this is likely a read error. No DNA is shown, since the ends of the CDR3 on it are uncertain; the CDR3 is the one TCRdb lists. The gene calls are TRBV27 and TRBJ1-1. Germline CDR1 reads MNHEY; CDR2 reads SMNVEV (reference sequence). The CDR3 is made up of 9 amino acids, end residues included. The CDR3 protein is CASSLGGGV.

This clone was seen a single time. The chain links TRBV5-8 to TRBJ2-5, with no clear D. The DNA matches TRBJ2-7 better at its end, which makes the J call doubtful. Germline CDR1 is SGHTS and CDR2 is YDEGEE. The CDR3 is 12 amino acids. The CDR3 DNA follows: TGTGCCAGCAGCTTGAGTTGGTACGAGCAGTACTTC. Its translation is CASSLSWYEQYF.

The rearrangement joins TRBV6-1 to TRBJ1-2; tentative D call: TRBD1 (6 bases). This CDR3 comprises 13 residues. Trimming pared 2 bases from V and 3 bases from J, leaving 7 bases between. The germline V gene encodes CDR1 MNHNS and CDR2 SASEGT. In DNA, the CDR3 is TGTGCCAGCAGTGAATCAGGGGACTATGGCTACACCTTC. It yields the protein CASSESGDYGYTF.

This clone has only a few counts. The rearrangement uses TRBV11-2 and TRBJ2-5; a possible D gene is TRBD1 (6 bases). The CDR3 is 15 residues long. V was cut by 0 bases and J by 4 bases, with 12 bases left in between. CDR1 and CDR2 from the germline V gene are SGHAT and FQNNGV. For the CDR3, the DNA is TGTGCCAGCAGCTTAGATAGCACAGGGAGAGAGACCCAGTACTTC. Translated, it gives CASSLDSTGRETQYF. The variable domain in full, completed from reference TRBV11-2 and TRBJ2-5, reads EAGVAQSPRYKIIEKRQSVAFWCNPISGHATLYWYQQILGQGPKLLIQFQNNGVVDDSQLPKDRFSAERLKGVDSTLKIQPAKLEDSAVYLCASSLDSTGRETQYFGPGTRLLVL.

The table lists this clone with a count of one. The rearrangement joins TRBV30 to TRBJ1-1, with a tentative D call TRBD1 (5 bases). Per germline, CDR1 GTSNPN and CDR2 SVGIG (reference sequence). The length of the CDR3 is 11 residues. In DNA form, the CDR3 reads TGTGCTTGGGACTATAACACTGAAGCTTTCTTT. Its translation: CAWDYNTEAFF.

This chain uses TRBV28 with TRBJ2-2; D is possibly TRBD2 (6 bases). Deletions cut 5 bases from V and 3 bases from J, with 10 bases between. This CDR3 contains 14 residues. From germline, CDR1 is MDHEN and CDR2 SYDVKM. Here the CDR3 reads CASSKGTYTGELFF. The CDR3 DNA reads TGTGCCAGCAGTAAGGGGACTTACACCGGGGAGCTGTTTTTT.

This clone was recorded once. The chain is built from TRBV18 and TRBJ1-3; D is unclear. The V gene's germline CDR1 is KGHSH and CDR2 LQKENI. The ends were cut back, 3 bases at V and 0 bases at J, with 9 bases in the middle. This CDR3 region has 15 residues. This CDR3 is CASSPYGDSGNTIYF. CDR3 coding DNA: TGTGCCAGCTCACCTTACGGTGACTCTGGAAACACCATATATTTT.

CDR3 amino acids: CASSSRSTSGGPMGSYNEQFF. The CDR3 DNA sequence: TGTGCCAGCAGCTCGCGCTCGACTAGCGGGGGGCCCATGGGTTCGTACAATGAGCAGTTCTTC. The gene calls are TRBV7-3 and TRBJ2-1; TRBD2 matches at 13 bases. This CDR3 has 21 residues. The germline V gene encodes CDR1 SGHTA and CDR2 FQGTGA. With V trimmed by 4 bases and J by 4 bases, 19 bases remained unmatched.

This chain links TRBV5-1 with TRBJ1-1, with 7 nucleotides matching TRBD1. There are 14 residues in the CDR3. Germline V gives CDR1 SGHRS, CDR2 YFSETQ. V was clipped by 2 bases and J by 4 bases; unmatched bases: 5. The CDR3, as DNA: TGCGCCAGCAGCTTCACAGGGGAAAGCACTGAAGCTTTCTTT. It specifies CASSFTGESTEAFF.

As concerns this clone: The germline gene is not matched at one end of the junction; a read error may be the cause. The chain links TRBV7-7 to TRBJ2-5; the match to TRBD2 covers 12 bases. The CDR3 runs to 18 residues. Germline CDR1 SSHAT, CDR2 FNYEAQ (reference sequence). CDR3 loop: CASSPGLAGGGYQETQYF. The CDR3 nucleotides read TGTGCTAGCAGCCCGGGACTAGCGGGCGGTGGGTACCAAGAGACCCAGTACTTC.

The CDR3 region has the DNA TGTGCCAGCAGCCAAGAGGGGGGAGCGGGGGACCCCTTGGCCGGGGAGCTGTTTTTT. The encoded protein is CASSQEGGAGDPLAGELFF. The chain has TRBV4-2 and TRBJ2-2; TRBD2 agrees at 8 bases. Germline trimming cut 0 bases from V and 6 bases from J; bases unmatched to any gene: 15. CDR3 length: 19 residues. Germline V lookup: CDR1 LGHNA, CDR2 YNFKEQ.

This chain uses TRBV28 with TRBJ1-6, with 10 bases matching TRBD1. The CDR3 consists of 13 residues. Losses at the gene ends were 6 bases for V and 7 bases for J; bases not matched to a gene: 0. Germline assignment: CDR1 MDHEN and CDR2 SYDVKM. The CDR3 DNA follows: TGTGCCAGCAGGGGACAGGGGAATTCACCCCTCCACTTT. Its protein product is CASRGQGNSPLHF.

The chain has TRBV28 and TRBJ2-2, with TRBD1 as a possible D gene (7 bases). V gave up 7 bases and J gave up 2 bases, with 17 bases separating them. This CDR3 has 16 residues. CDR1 is MDHEN and CDR2 is SYDVKM in the germline V gene. CDR3 sequence (DNA): TGTGCCAGCAACGTCCAGGGGGGCCCTAACACCGGGGAGCTGTTTTTT. The encoded protein is CASNVQGGPNTGELFF.

This chain joins TRBV20-1 and TRBJ1-2; D is unresolved. V lost 3 bases and J lost 6, with 8 bases in between. Germline V gene sequence: CDR1 DFQATT, CDR2 SNEGSKA (reference sequence). The CDR3 runs to 11 residues. CDR3 protein: CSASGGHGYTF. The CDR3 DNA reads as TGCAGTGCTAGCGGCGGGCATGGCTACACCTTC.

The chain couples TRBV5-1 to TRBJ1-2; 7 bases align to TRBD1. In germline, CDR1 is SGHRS, CDR2 YFSETQ. The V and J ends lost 4 bases and 5 bases, in that order; junction bases with no gene match: 11. The length of the CDR3 is 15 residues. CDR3 nucleotides: TGCGCCAGCAGCGCGGACTCAGCGACAGGGTATGGCTACACCTTC. Translation: CASSADSATGYGYTF.

A single count supports this clone. CDR3 in amino acids: CASSKLAYISGANVLTF. The CDR3 DNA is TGTGCCAGCTCCAAACTAGCGTATATCTCTGGGGCCAACGTCCTGACTTTC. V and J are TRBV9 and TRBJ2-6; 7 bases align to TRBD2. The V gene's germline CDR1 is SGDLS and CDR2 YYNGEE. The CDR3 is made up of 17 amino acids. V trimming: 7 bases; J trimming: 0 bases; junction bases outside the gene matches: 10.